The 32 T cell receptor beta chains listed next were all sequenced from one sample in a study of cytomegalovirus exposure and HLA in healthy donors. A multiplex PCR was run with 60 Vbeta primers and 13 Jbeta primers. Measured with immunoSEQ multiplex PCR; TCRdb has only the in-frame clones, and not every one. This table holds some 150,000 clones, about 70% found once. The material sequenced was PBMCs. Receptors were obtained from a woman aged 40 to 49 in good health and CMV-seronegative.

The chain recombines TRBV5-1 with TRBJ2-1; a weak D match, TRBD1 (6 bases). Germline CDR1 SGHRS, CDR2 YFSETQ. Trimming stripped 4 bases from V and 0 bases from J, with 8 bases between. There are 14 residues in the CDR3. CDR3 residues: CASSTDSSYNEQFF. CDR3 DNA: TGCGCCAGCAGCACGGACAGCTCCTACAATGAGCAGTTCTTC.

The chain joins TRBV5-1 to TRBJ2-7, with a possible D match to TRBD1 (6 bases). The CDR3 loop spans 13 amino acids. The germline V gene encodes CDR1 SGHRS and CDR2 YFSETQ. V was cut by 6 bases and J by 0 bases, with 10 bases left in between. CDR3 in amino acids: CASKKDSSYEQYF. CDR3 in DNA: TGCGCCAGCAAAAAGGACAGCTCCTACGAGCAGTACTTC. The variable domain in full, with the rest retrieved from reference TRBV5-1 and TRBJ2-7, is KAGVTQTPRYLIKTRGQQVTLSCSPISGHRSVSWYQQTPGQGLQFLFEYFSETQRNKGNFPGRFSGRQFSNSRSEMNVSTLELGDSALYLCASKKDSSYEQYFGPGTRLTVT.

The V call is TRBV5-1, the J call TRBJ1-1; tentative D call: TRBD1 (5 bases). V gave up 6 bases and J gave up 3 bases, with 18 bases separating them. There are 15 residues in the CDR3. CDR1 SGHRS and CDR2 YFSETQ come from the germline V gene. This chain's CDR3 is CASTVQAGGDTEAFF. The CDR3 nucleotides are TGCGCCAGCACGGTTCAGGCAGGAGGGGACACTGAAGCTTTCTTT.

This chain joins TRBV2 and TRBJ1-1; the match to TRBD1 covers 7 bases. V was clipped by 6 bases and J by 1 base; unmatched bases: 5. The CDR3 runs 14 residues. Germline loops: CDR1 SNHLY, CDR2 FYNNEI. The CDR3 loop is CASSIGTANTEAFF. In nucleotides, the CDR3 is TGTGCCAGCAGCATCGGGACAGCGAACACTGAAGCTTTCTTT. The variable domain in full, with the rest retrieved from reference TRBV2 and TRBJ1-1, is EPEVTQTPSHQVTQMGQEVILRCVPISNHLYFYWYRQILGQKVEFLVSFYNNEISEKSEIFDDQFSVERPDGSNFTLKIRSTKLEDSAMYFCASSIGTANTEAFFGQGTRLTVV.

V usage is TRBV13 and J usage is TRBJ2-1, with D maybe TRBD2 (6 bases). CDR1 PRHDT and CDR2 FYEKMQ come from the germline V gene (reference sequence). The CDR3 contains 16 residues. Trimming removed 5 bases at V and 0 bases at J, with 14 bases between. The CDR3 reads CASSPAGTRSYNEQFF. In DNA form, the CDR3 reads TGTGCCAGCAGCCCTGCAGGGACTCGCTCCTACAATGAGCAGTTCTTC. Filled out from reference TRBV13 and TRBJ2-1, the complete variable domain reads AAGVIQSPRHLIKEKRETATLKCYPIPRHDTVYWYQQGPGQDPQFLISFYEKMQSDKGSIPDRFSAQQFSDYHSELNMSSLELGDSALYFCASSPAGTRSYNEQFFGPGTRLTVL.

V gene TRBV15 combines with J gene TRBJ1-2, with a tentative D call TRBD1 (5 bases). The CDR3 is 15 amino acids. The germline CDR1 and CDR2 sequences are LNHNV and YYDKDF (reference sequence). The V gene lost 0 bases and the J gene lost 3 bases, with 11 bases spanning the gap. The CDR3 DNA reads as TGTGCCACCAGCAGAGATGGGAGGGGTGACTATGGCTACACCTTC. It codes for CATSRDGRGDYGYTF.

The table lists this clone with a count of one. At one of its ends the junction is not consistent with the germline gene, which may arise from a read error. CDR3 sequence reads: CASRLGQGYGYTF. The CDR3 DNA reads as TGCGCCAGCAGATTGGGACAGGGGTATGGCTACACCTTC. The chain uses TRBV5-1 and TRBJ1-2; TRBD1 agrees at 10 bases. This CDR3 region has 13 residues. Germline assignment: CDR1 SGHRS and CDR2 YFSETQ.

The V call is TRBV7-2, the J call TRBJ2-3; weak D call: TRBD2 (6 bases). In germline, CDR1 is SGHTA, CDR2 FQGNSA. The CDR3 runs 15 residues. V lost 2 bases, J lost 1 base, and 10 bases lay in between. CDR3 loop: CASSLSGTGTDTQYF. CDR3 DNA: TGTGCCAGCAGCTTATCCGGGACTGGCACAGATACGCAGTATTTT.

The V gene is TRBV29-1, the J gene TRBJ1-1, with 7 positions matching TRBD1. Germline CDR1 is SQVTM and CDR2 is ANQGSEA. This CDR3 contains 13 residues. V was pared by 6 bases and J by 5 bases, with 9 bases of the junction left unmatched. CDR3 loop: CSVNRGAGTEAFF. CDR3 DNA: TGCAGCGTGAACAGGGGCGCCGGTACTGAAGCTTTCTTT.

This clone was detected once. The CDR3 sequence: CASSELQNTEAFF. The CDR3 DNA follows: TGCGCCAGCAGTGAGTTACAGAACACTGAAGCTTTCTTT. The rearrangement joins TRBV10-1 to TRBJ1-1; D is unresolved. The CDR3 runs to 13 residues. V lost 1 base and J 1 base, leaving 4 bases between the germline ends. Germline loops: CDR1 WNHNN, CDR2 SYGVQD (reference sequence).

V gene TRBV18 combines with J gene TRBJ2-5; perhaps TRBD1 as D (6 bases). The J call may be incorrect, as the DNA end agrees better with TRBJ2-7. The V gene's germline CDR1 is KGHSH and CDR2 LQKENI. This CDR3 has 15 amino acids. The CDR3 is CASSPTRGGSYEQYF. For the CDR3, the DNA is TGTGCCAGCTCACCAACCCGAGGGGGCTCCTACGAGCAGTACTTC.

This chain uses TRBV11-2 with TRBJ2-2; tentative D call: TRBD1 (5 bases). Trimming removed 5 bases at V and 3 bases at J, with 10 bases between. The CDR3 loop spans 14 amino acids. Germline V gene data show CDR1 as SGHAT and CDR2 as FQNNGV. The CDR3 region has the DNA TGTGCCAGCAGCCCAAGACAGCACACCGGGGAGCTGTTTTTT. Its translation is CASSPRQHTGELFF.

V and J are TRBV7-6 and TRBJ1-2; D not resolved. CDR3 size: 13 residues. Trimming took off 1 base at V and 4 bases at J, with 7 bases between the two ends. CDR1 is SGHVS, CDR2 FNYEAQ, per germline. This CDR3 reads CASSLVRGYGYTF. The CDR3 DNA reads as TGTGCCAGCAGCTTAGTGCGTGGCTATGGCTACACCTTC.

This clone was recorded only once. V is TRBV5-1 and J is TRBJ2-3; 7 nucleotides match TRBD2. Germline-derived CDR1 and CDR2 are SGHRS and YFSETQ. The CDR3 consists of 14 residues. V shed 7 bases, J shed 1 base, and the junction held 6 bases outside the gene matches. CDR3 sequence reads: CASGTSARTDTQYF. The CDR3 nucleotides are TGCGCCAGCGGAACTAGCGCCCGCACAGATACGCAGTATTTT.

This clone was observed a handful of times. The chain carries TRBV28 and TRBJ1-6; perhaps TRBD1 as D (6 bases). CDR1 and CDR2 (germline): MDHEN, SYDVKM. This CDR3 has 17 amino acids. With 6 bases removed from V and 0 bases from J, the gap between germline ends came to 15 bases. In DNA form, the CDR3 reads TGTGCCAGCAGCACCATCGACAGGAGCTCCTATAATTCACCCCTCCACTTT. Translating it yields CASSTIDRSSYNSPLHF.

The sample holds a few counts of this clone. The chain joins TRBV7-8 to TRBJ1-1; TRBD1 matches at 7 bases. Germline CDR1 SGHVS, CDR2 FQNEAQ. With V trimmed by 3 bases and J by 1 base, 5 bases remained unmatched. This CDR3 is 15 amino acids long. CDR3 coding DNA: TGTGCCAGCAGCTTTATGGGACAGAGGAACACTGAAGCTTTCTTT. Residues: CASSFMGQRNTEAFF.

The chain links TRBV23-1 to TRBJ1-3; D is undetermined. TRBV23-1 is given ORF status, its function remaining uncertain. The length of the CDR3 is 16 residues. Trimming left V 3 bases short and J 3 bases short, with 15 bases between. CDR3 nucleotides: TGCGCCAGCAGTCAGAGTCAGGCGAAAGTTGGAAACACCATATATTTT. As protein: CASSQSQAKVGNTIYF.

The chain recombines TRBV6-6 with TRBJ1-4; D is ambiguous. Deletions cut 8 bases from V and 1 base from J, with 14 bases between. The CDR3 contains 15 residues. Germline V gives CDR1 MNHNY, CDR2 SVGAGI (reference sequence). CDR3 nucleotide sequence: TGTGCCAGCCTCGACCGACAAGGAACTAATGAAAAACTGTTTTTT. Translated, it gives CASLDRQGTNEKLFF.

The V and J genes are TRBV19 and TRBJ1-4; 8 nucleotides agree with TRBD1. Germline V gene data show CDR1 as LNHDA and CDR2 as SQIVND (reference sequence). The junction had 8 bases not matched to a gene; V was cut back by 7 bases and J by 7 bases. This CDR3 spans 14 amino acids. The CDR3 loop is CASKFGTGGEKLFF. The CDR3 DNA sequence: TGTGCCAGTAAATTCGGAACAGGGGGTGAAAAACTGTTTTTT. Full variable domain (outside the CDR3, taken from reference TRBV19 and TRBJ1-4): DGGITQSPKYLFRKEGQNVTLSCEQNLNHDAMYWYRQDPGQGLRLIYYSQIVNDFQKGDIAEGYSVSREKKESFPLTVTSAQKNPTAFYLCASKFGTGGEKLFFGSGTQLSVL.

Remarks on this clone: Germline is not matched at one junction end, which may reflect a read error. The chain has TRBV7-9 and TRBJ2-7; 7 bases are shared with TRBD1. This CDR3 is 16 amino acids long. Germline assignment: CDR1 SEHNR and CDR2 FQNEAQ (reference sequence). The CDR3 loop reads CSSSLAFDRAAYEQYF. The CDR3 nucleotides are TGTTCCAGCAGCTTAGCGTTCGACAGGGCCGCCTACGAGCAGTACTTC. Full variable domain (remainder filled in from reference TRBV7-9 and TRBJ2-7): DTGVSQNPRHKITKRGQNVTFRCDPISEHNRLYWYRQTLGQGPEFLTYFQNEAQLEKSRLLSDRFSAERPKGSFSTLEIQRTEQGDSAMYLCSSSLAFDRAAYEQYFGPGTRLTVT.

V gene TRBV4-1 combines with J gene TRBJ1-2, with D perhaps matching TRBD1 (6 bases). The CDR3 contains 14 residues. The germline V gene encodes CDR1 MGHRA and CDR2 YSYEKL. V lost 4 bases to trimming and J lost 1 base, with 10 bases between them. The CDR3, as DNA: TGCGCCAGCAGCCGGACAGAAGTTAACTATGGCTACACCTTC. Encoded protein: CASSRTEVNYGYTF.

In DNA form, the CDR3 reads TGTGCCTTCGGGAAAGCGGCGGGACCAGATACGCAGTATTTT. It codes for CAFGKAAGPDTQYF. The V gene is TRBV30, the J gene TRBJ2-3; tentative D call: TRBD2 (6 bases). CDR3 length: 14 amino acids. Germline values: CDR1 GTSNPN, CDR2 SVGIG (reference sequence). Trimming removed 7 bases from V and 4 bases from J, with 18 bases in between.

J is TRBJ1-1 and V is TRBV30; no reliable D call. The V end lost 1 base, the J end lost 0 bases, and 6 bases lay between the germline ends. The length of the CDR3 is 13 residues. Germline values: CDR1 GTSNPN, CDR2 SVGIG (reference sequence). This CDR3 is CAWSAGLNTEAFF. The CDR3 bases are TGTGCCTGGAGTGCGGGATTGAACACTGAAGCTTTCTTT.

This chain uses TRBV7-9 with TRBJ2-5, with 9 bases aligning to TRBD1. Trimming removed 2 bases from V and 5 bases from J; junction bases left unmatched: 3. CDR3 length equals 14 residues. The germline V gene encodes CDR1 SEHNR and CDR2 FQNEAQ (reference sequence). This CDR3 is CASSLFGQGETQYF. DNA of the CDR3: TGTGCCAGCAGCTTATTCGGACAGGGGGAGACCCAGTACTTC.

J is TRBJ1-3 and V is TRBV19, with D unclear. Germline V gives CDR1 LNHDA, CDR2 SQIVND (reference sequence). The CDR3 length is 14 residues. Between the trimmed V and J ends, which lost 5 bases and 4 bases, there was a span of 12 bases. CDR3 sequence: CASSSWAPGNTIYF. CDR3 sequence (DNA): TGTGCCAGTAGTTCTTGGGCGCCCGGAAACACCATATATTTT. Full variable domain (outside the CDR3, taken from reference TRBV19 and TRBJ1-3): DGGITQSPKYLFRKEGQNVTLSCEQNLNHDAMYWYRQDPGQGLRLIYYSQIVNDFQKGDIAEGYSVSREKKESFPLTVTSAQKNPTAFYLCASSSWAPGNTIYFGEGSWLTVV.

J is TRBJ2-7 and V is TRBV15; 12 positions agree with TRBD1. Losses at the gene ends were 5 bases for V and 5 bases for J; bases not matched to a gene: 7. The length of the CDR3 is 15 residues. Germline lookup yields CDR1 LNHNV and CDR2 YYDKDF (reference sequence). The CDR3 region is CATSAWDRGQDEQYF. The CDR3 region has the DNA TGTGCCACCAGCGCCTGGGACAGGGGGCAAGACGAGCAGTACTTC.

The chain links TRBV25-1 to TRBJ1-3; the D is unclear. V lost 9 bases to trimming and J lost 4 bases, with 7 bases between them. CDR1 is MGHDK, CDR2 SYGVNS, per germline. The CDR3 has 11 residues. The CDR3 protein is CASTFGNTIYF. The CDR3, as DNA: TGTGCCAGTACTTTCGGAAACACCATATATTTT.

The CDR3 DNA follows: TGTGCCAGTAGTATAGCTCGCGGCAGGGGGCATCGCACTGAAGCTTTCTTT. Translating it yields CASSIARGRGHRTEAFF. This rearrangement joins TRBV19 to TRBJ1-1; 8 bases are a match to TRBD1. CDR3 length: 17 residues. The germline V gene has CDR1 LNHDA and CDR2 SQIVND (reference sequence). Trimming removed 1 base from V and 4 bases from J; junction bases left unmatched: 11.

This chain connects TRBV5-1 to TRBJ1-2, with D uncertain. The ends were cut back, 0 bases at V and 5 bases at J, with 11 bases in the middle. This CDR3 region has 14 residues. Germline CDR1 is SGHRS and CDR2 is YFSETQ. For the CDR3, the DNA is TGCGCCAGCAGCTTGGCCGGGGAGCTATATGGCTACACCTTC. Amino acids: CASSLAGELYGYTF.

J is TRBJ2-1 and V is TRBV7-6; 11 bases align to TRBD2. CDR3 length: 15 amino acids. Unmatched junction bases numbered 3, after V lost 3 bases and J lost 5 bases. The germline V gene encodes CDR1 SGHVS and CDR2 FNYEAQ. The chain's CDR3 is CASSFGTSGHNEQFF. The DNA of the CDR3 is TGTGCCAGCAGCTTCGGGACTAGCGGTCACAATGAGCAGTTCTTC.

The V gene is TRBV5-4, the J gene TRBJ1-6; 9 bases line up with TRBD1. V shed 1 base and J 8 bases; nucleotides not matched to a gene: 4. Germline lookup yields CDR1 SGHNT and CDR2 YYREEE (reference sequence). The CDR3 is 15 residues long. CDR3 sequence (DNA): TGTGCCAGCAGCTTGCAAAGGACAGGGGATTCACCCCTCCACTTT. Its protein product is CASSLQRTGDSPLHF.

The chain joins TRBV23-1 to TRBJ1-4, with D tentatively TRBD1 (5 bases). TRBV23-1 is an ORF for which the function is uncertain. Deletions cut 0 bases from V and 2 bases from J, with 13 bases between. CDR3 length: 17 amino acids. The CDR3 region is CASSQSCKGKTNEKLFF. The CDR3 nucleotides read TGCGCCAGCAGTCAATCATGTAAGGGGAAGACTAATGAAAAACTGTTTTTT.